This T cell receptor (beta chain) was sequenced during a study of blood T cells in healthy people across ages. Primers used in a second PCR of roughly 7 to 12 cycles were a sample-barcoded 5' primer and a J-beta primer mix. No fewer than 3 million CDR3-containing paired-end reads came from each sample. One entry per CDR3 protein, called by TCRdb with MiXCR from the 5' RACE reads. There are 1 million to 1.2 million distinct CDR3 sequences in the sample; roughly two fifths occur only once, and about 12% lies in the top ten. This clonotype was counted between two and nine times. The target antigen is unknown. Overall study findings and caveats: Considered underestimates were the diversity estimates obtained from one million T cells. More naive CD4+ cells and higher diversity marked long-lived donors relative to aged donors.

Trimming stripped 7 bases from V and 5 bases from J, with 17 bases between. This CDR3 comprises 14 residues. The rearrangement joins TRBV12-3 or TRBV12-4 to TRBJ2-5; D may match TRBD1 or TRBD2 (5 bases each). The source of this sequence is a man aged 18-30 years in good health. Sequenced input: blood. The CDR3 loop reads CASTLRGSLETQYF. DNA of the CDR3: TGTGCCAGCACCTTGAGGGGTTCGCTGGAGACCCAGTACTTC.